The 31 T cell receptor beta chains reported below all come from one sample, sequenced in a study of T cell changes during pregnancy in multiple sclerosis (dated by TCRdb to the late 2010s). Receptors were amplified or captured by the immunoSEQ multiplex PCR assay. The immuneACCESS repertoire file appears here via TCRdb, limited to in-frame rearrangements. These files lack a portion of the clones; in checked studies, under half of the deficit traces to unresolved V genes, and the cause of the others is not known. This sample lists over 10,000 clones; approximately 89% were detected once. Of the sample, 6.5% to 8.5% is held by the ten largest clones. The sequencing here drew on CD8+ T cells from peripheral blood mononuclear cells, taken in the second trimester of pregnancy. Receptors were obtained from a female donor in good health, enrolled as a control in a pregnancy study.

The V and J genes are TRBV6-4 and TRBJ2-3, with 10 positions matching TRBD2. There are 15 residues in the CDR3. V gave up 8 bases and J gave up 0 bases; unmatched junction bases: 5. CDR1 MRHNA and CDR2 SNTAGT come from the germline V gene. The CDR3 coding sequence is TGTGCCAGCGCCTCGACTAGCGGGAGCACAGATACGCAGTATTTT. It specifies CASASTSGSTDTQYF.

The chain couples TRBV5-1 to TRBJ1-2, with D perhaps matching TRBD1 (5 bases). V gave up 2 bases and J gave up 8 bases, with 13 bases separating them. CDR1 is SGHRS, CDR2 YFSETQ, per germline. This CDR3 is built from 13 residues. CDR3 sequence (DNA): TGCGCCAGCAGCTTAGGGGCCTACGCGGGCTACACCTTC. Its translation is CASSLGAYAGYTF.

The chain joins TRBV7-9 to TRBJ2-7; weak D call: TRBD1 (5 bases). From germline, CDR1 is SEHNR and CDR2 FQNEAQ (reference sequence). This CDR3 has 15 amino acids. The ends were cut back, 1 base at V and 0 bases at J, with 10 bases in the middle. CDR3 region: CASSLEQAFSYEQYF. CDR3 in DNA: TGTGCCAGCAGCTTAGAACAGGCCTTCTCCTACGAGCAGTACTTC.

This chain uses TRBV5-4 with TRBJ2-7, with a possible D match to TRBD2 (6 bases). With 2 bases removed from V and 3 bases from J, the gap between germline ends came to 21 bases. The V gene's germline CDR1 is SGHNT and CDR2 YYREEE (reference sequence). The CDR3 spans 17 residues. CDR3 amino acids: CASSLGTSLRENYEQYF. The CDR3 nucleotides read TGTGCCAGCAGCTTAGGTACTAGCTTAAGGGAGAACTACGAGCAGTACTTC.

The rearrangement joins TRBV28 to TRBJ2-7; 9 nucleotides agree with TRBD1. V was clipped by 3 bases and J by 2 bases; unmatched bases: 2. The CDR3 sequence is 14 residues long. Germline CDR1 and CDR2: MDHEN and SYDVKM. CDR3 sequence (DNA): TGTGCCAGCAGTTTCAGGACAGGGGCCTACGAGCAGTACTTC. Translating it yields CASSFRTGAYEQYF.

This chain connects TRBV5-4 to TRBJ2-3; TRBD2 agrees at 10 bases. This CDR3 spans 19 amino acids. Germline V gene data show CDR1 as SGHNT and CDR2 as YYREEE (reference sequence). The V segment lost 4 bases and the J segment 3 bases; nucleotides outside the gene matches: 17. The CDR3 here is CASSPNGLAAVRGTDTQYF. The DNA of the CDR3 is TGTGCCAGCAGCCCCAACGGACTAGCGGCCGTGAGGGGAACAGATACGCAGTATTTT.

Concerning this clone: One end of the junction is discordant with germline, which a read error may explain. V and J are TRBV7-7 and TRBJ2-7; 8 bases are shared with TRBD2. The CDR3 extends over 15 amino acids. Germline V gives CDR1 SSHAT, CDR2 FNYEAQ (reference sequence). The CDR3 region has the DNA TGTGCTAGCAGCTTAGGTAGCGGGGTATCCTACGAGCAGTACTTC. Its protein product is CASSLGSGVSYEQYF.

The CDR3, as DNA: TGTGCCAGCAGCCCGGGTGGGTACGAGCAGTACTTC. Its protein product is CASSPGGYEQYF. J is TRBJ2-7 and V is TRBV7-6; D gene ambiguous. V lost 5 bases and J lost 4, with 9 bases in between. Germline values: CDR1 SGHVS, CDR2 FNYEAQ. The CDR3 has 12 amino acids. Full variable domain (rest looked up from reference TRBV7-6 and TRBJ2-7): GAGVSQSPRYKVTKRGQDVALRCDPISGHVSLYWYRQALGQGPEFLTYFNYEAQQDKSGLPNDRFSAERPEGSISTLTIQRTEQRDSAMYRCASSPGGYEQYFGPGTRLTVT.

This chain joins TRBV4-1 and TRBJ1-4, with TRBD1 as a possible D gene (5 bases). This CDR3 has 15 amino acids. V shed 2 bases and J shed 6 bases, with 13 bases lying between them. Germline V CDR1 and CDR2: MGHRA, YSYEKL. The CDR3 coding sequence is TGCGCCAGCAGCCAACCCCTGCAGGGTTATGAAAAACTGTTTTTT. Translating gives CASSQPLQGYEKLFF.

The rearrangement links TRBV6-1 to TRBJ1-2; D might be TRBD1 (5 bases). Trimming took off 2 bases at V and 6 bases at J, with 7 bases between the two ends. CDR1 MNHNS and CDR2 SASEGT come from the germline V gene. The CDR3 contains 12 residues. CDR3 coding DNA: TGTGCCAGCAGTGAATCGGGGGATGGCTACACCTTC. Residues: CASSESGDGYTF.

V gene TRBV7-9 combines with J gene TRBJ2-1; TRBD2 is a possible D gene (5 bases). The CDR3 length is 12 residues. Germline CDR1 reads SEHNR; CDR2 reads FQNEAQ (reference sequence). V lost 1 base and J 12 bases, leaving 10 bases between the germline ends. The CDR3 DNA is TGTGCCAGCAGCTTAGAGGGAGTTGGGCAGTTCTTC. Translated, it gives CASSLEGVGQFF.

V and J are TRBV30 and TRBJ2-5; TRBD2 agrees at 7 bases. The V gene end was trimmed by 5 bases and the J gene end by 4 bases; junction bases not matched to a gene: 10. Germline V gives CDR1 GTSNPN, CDR2 SVGIG (reference sequence). CDR3 length equals 14 residues. The CDR3 nucleotides read TGTGCCTGGGGGCAGGGAGGGCTATTAGAGACCCAGTACTTC. This encodes CAWGQGGLLETQYF.

The V call is TRBV11-3, the J call TRBJ2-1, with 10 bases identical to TRBD2. The CDR3 covers 15 residues. Germline V gene data show CDR1 as SGHNT and CDR2 as YENEEA. The V and J ends lost 0 bases and 6 bases, in that order; junction bases with no gene match: 2. CDR3 sequence reads: CASSLELAGPNEQFF. The DNA for the CDR3 is TGTGCCAGCAGCTTAGAACTAGCGGGACCCAATGAGCAGTTCTTC.

The chain combines TRBV6-1 with TRBJ2-1; maybe TRBD2 (5 bases). V was shortened by 2 bases and J by 6 bases, with 11 bases between the two germline ends. Germline V gives CDR1 MNHNS, CDR2 SASEGT. CDR3 length equals 14 residues. In DNA form, the CDR3 reads TGTGCCAGCAGTGAATTTCCCGGGATCAATGAGCAGTTCTTC. As protein: CASSEFPGINEQFF.

The count of this clone is one. The V gene is TRBV28, the J gene TRBJ2-4; D ambiguous. The CDR3 is 15 residues long. In germline, CDR1 is MDHEN, CDR2 SYDVKM. V shed 5 bases and J shed 3 bases, with 14 bases lying between them. CDR3 DNA: TGTGCCAGCAGTATCCCCGGGTTAGGCAAAAACATTCAGTACTTC. Amino acid sequence: CASSIPGLGKNIQYF.

In this sample, this clone turned up once. This chain uses TRBV11-3 with TRBJ2-5, with TRBD2 matching 7 bases. From germline, CDR1 is SGHNT and CDR2 YENEEA. This CDR3 comprises 16 residues. After removal of 1 base from V and 1 base from J, the junction contained 6 bases not matched to a gene. In DNA form, the CDR3 reads TGTGCCAGCAGCTTAGGGTTCGGGAGGTTCCAAGAGACCCAGTACTTC. Protein: CASSLGFGRFQETQYF.

This chain uses TRBV4-3 with TRBJ2-5; D remains ambiguous. The CDR3 runs to 15 residues. Trimming removed 1 base at V and 9 bases at J, with 18 bases between. Germline V lookup: CDR1 LGHNA, CDR2 YSLEER. This chain's CDR3 is CASSQAPPPRDAQYF. As DNA, the CDR3 is TGCGCCAGCAGCCAAGCCCCCCCGCCCCGCGATGCCCAGTACTTC.

The chain links TRBV10-3 to TRBJ1-3, with a possible D match to TRBD1 (6 bases). The CDR3 is 16 residues long. Per germline, CDR1 ENHRY and CDR2 SYGVKD. With 5 bases removed from V and 0 bases from J, the gap between germline ends came to 14 bases. The CDR3 DNA reads as TGTGCCATCAGTCCTTCCGGGACACGCTCTGGAAACACCATATATTTT. It codes for CAISPSGTRSGNTIYF.

CDR3 region: CASVRTGQQETQYF. The CDR3 DNA sequence: TGTGCCAGCGTACGGACAGGGCAGCAAGAGACCCAGTACTTC. V is TRBV6-6 and J is TRBJ2-5; 8 positions agree with TRBD1. The ends lost 8 bases at V and 2 bases at J; junction bases unmatched: 7. The CDR3 consists of 14 residues. In germline, CDR1 is MNHNY, CDR2 SVGAGI (reference sequence).

This chain uses TRBV19 with TRBJ1-2; 7 bases are shared with TRBD1. The CDR3 runs 13 residues. Unmatched junction bases numbered 9, after V lost 7 bases and J lost 7 bases. The V gene's germline CDR1 is LNHDA and CDR2 SQIVND (reference sequence). The CDR3: CASTATGLLGYTF. CDR3 sequence (DNA): TGTGCCAGTACCGCGACAGGGTTACTTGGCTACACCTTC.

The chain couples TRBV7-9 to TRBJ1-5; weak D call: TRBD1 (6 bases). The ends were cut back, 4 bases at V and 3 bases at J, with 13 bases in the middle. The CDR3 totals 15 residues. Germline V lookup: CDR1 SEHNR, CDR2 FQNEAQ (reference sequence). The CDR3 loop reads CASSSEDSYNQPQHF. CDR3 nucleotide sequence: TGTGCCAGCAGCTCCGAGGACAGCTACAATCAGCCCCAGCATTTT.

The chain combines TRBV9 with TRBJ2-4, with TRBD1 identical over 9 bases. The germline V gene encodes CDR1 SGDLS and CDR2 YYNGEE. The CDR3 is 13 amino acids. Trimming at V came to 4 bases and at J to 7 bases, leaving 3 bases not matched to a gene. CDR3 in amino acids: CASSPGTGNIQYF. The DNA for the CDR3 is TGTGCCAGCAGCCCGGGGACAGGGAACATTCAGTACTTC.

V and J are TRBV18 and TRBJ2-7, with 9 positions matching TRBD1. CDR1 and CDR2 (germline): KGHSH, LQKENI. The CDR3 loop spans 16 amino acids. The V gene end was trimmed by 0 bases and the J gene end by 2 bases; junction bases not matched to a gene: 5. As DNA, the CDR3 is TGTGCCAGCTCACCACCTGAGGGACAGGGTACCTACGAGCAGTACTTC. Translated: CASSPPEGQGTYEQYF.

J is TRBJ1-2 and V is TRBV5-5; D may be TRBD1 (5 bases). CDR3 length: 15 amino acids. From germline, CDR1 is SGHKS and CDR2 YYEKEE (reference sequence). V was shortened by 0 bases and J by 3 bases, with 12 bases between the two germline ends. The CDR3 loop reads CASSLGWGSDYGYTF. The CDR3 DNA reads TGTGCCAGCAGCTTGGGTTGGGGCTCGGACTATGGCTACACCTTC.

The chain uses TRBV5-6 and TRBJ1-2; no firm D call. V shed 3 bases and J shed 4 bases, with 7 bases lying between them. Germline V gene lookup returns CDR1 SGHDT and CDR2 YYEEEE. This CDR3 has 12 residues. CDR3 DNA sequence: TGTGCCAGCAGCTACAGCCCCTATGGCTACACCTTC. Its translation: CASSYSPYGYTF.

There are a few counts of this clone. V is TRBV6-1 and J is TRBJ1-2, with 7 positions matching TRBD1. This CDR3 has 19 amino acids. CDR1 and CDR2 (germline): MNHNS, SASEGT. V lost 1 base and J lost 3; bases outside the gene matches: 17. The CDR3 DNA follows: TGTGCCAGCAGTGAAGTGAGCGGAGGGGGCCCCGCGCAGGACTATGGCTACACCTTC. It is translated as CASSEVSGGGPAQDYGYTF.

V usage is TRBV23-1 and J usage is TRBJ1-3; a weak D match, TRBD1 (6 bases). TRBV23-1 carries the ORF label, with uncertain function. CDR3 size: 14 residues. V was pared by 10 bases and J by 4 bases, with 17 bases between. This CDR3 reads CAIVQWDNGNTIYF. Written as DNA, the CDR3 is TGCGCCATAGTACAGTGGGACAACGGAAACACCATATATTTT.

The chain carries TRBV28 and TRBJ2-7, with D maybe TRBD2 (7 bases). This CDR3 spans 15 amino acids. Germline assignment: CDR1 MDHEN and CDR2 SYDVKM. V lost 3 bases, J lost 2 bases, and 14 bases lay in between. In DNA form, the CDR3 reads TGTGCCAGCAGTTTTTTTCGCGGGGGCACCTACGAGCAGTACTTC. Its protein product is CASSFFRGGTYEQYF.

This sequence joins TRBV7-9 and TRBJ2-7; TRBD2 might be the D (5 bases). Germline V lookup: CDR1 SEHNR, CDR2 FQNEAQ (reference sequence). The CDR3 runs 14 residues. Trimming took 6 bases from V and 7 from J, leaving 19 bases between them. CDR3 in DNA: TGTGCCAGCAGGCCGGGGAGTGGGAGTACGGAGCAGTACTTC. This codes for CASRPGSGSTEQYF. The full variable domain, completed using reference TRBV7-9 and TRBJ2-7, is DTGVSQNPRHKITKRGQNVTFRCDPISEHNRLYWYRQTLGQGPEFLTYFQNEAQLEKSRLLSDRFSAERPKGSFSTLEIQRTEQGDSAMYLCASRPGSGSTEQYFGPGTRLTVT.

The chain recombines TRBV6-5 with TRBJ2-1, with a weak D call TRBD2 (5 bases). This CDR3 has 13 residues. Germline-derived CDR1 and CDR2 are MNHEY and SVGAGI. Trimming stripped 2 bases from V and 8 bases from J, with 10 bases between. This CDR3 reads CASSYRNSDEQFF. The CDR3 nucleotides read TGTGCCAGCAGTTACCGAAATAGCGATGAGCAGTTCTTC.

The chain combines TRBV19 with TRBJ2-7, with a possible D match to TRBD1 (5 bases). V lost 1 base and J lost 3, with 13 bases in between. The germline V gene encodes CDR1 LNHDA and CDR2 SQIVND (reference sequence). The CDR3 has 15 residues. The CDR3 sequence is CASSIAQRTIYEQYF. DNA for the CDR3: TGTGCCAGTAGTATAGCCCAAAGGACAATCTACGAGCAGTACTTC.